Listed below are T cell receptor beta chains from one sample, sequenced in a study of identical twins' blood T cells. TCRdb reprocessed the 5' RACE reads with MiXCR, giving one entry per CDR3 protein. The table lists 300,000 to 450,000 distinct CDR3 sequences, under 30% of them singletons, with about 6% in the top ten. The sequenced sample consisted of PBMCs. Receptor source: a woman aged 18 to 55 in good health. Each CDR3 is given with its conserved first and last residue. A D gene is named only where the DNA matches it firmly. Clone size is given for some rows only: seen once, a few or many times, or a class if the clone is expanded.

.	TRBJ1-5	TRBV15	few	CATSLPGQPQHF	TGTGCCACCAGCCTCCCAGGTCAGCCCCAGCATTTT
.	TRBJ1-6	TRBV28	.	CASSPGTISPLHF	TGTGCCAGCAGCCCCGGGACAATTTCACCCCTCCACTTT
TRBD1	TRBJ2-5	TRBV23-1	.	CASSPTGTGCFGLDF	TGCGCCAGCAGTCCCACCGGGACAGGGTGTTTTGGATTGGACTTC
TRBD1	TRBJ1-2	TRBV20-1	.	CSATGTGGFEYGYTF	TGCAGTGCTACCGGGACAGGGGGGTTTGAGTATGGCTACACCTTC
TRBD2	TRBJ2-1	TRBV7-8	many	CASSLSGGGYNEQFF	TGTGCCAGCAGTTTAAGCGGGGGAGGGTACAATGAGCAGTTCTTC
TRBD1	TRBJ1-2	TRBV5-1	.	CASSIYRGYNGYTF	TGCGCCAGCAGCATCTACAGGGGTTATAATGGCTACACCTTC
TRBD1	TRBJ1-1	TRBV18	few	CASSQYRDRTPGRAFF	TGTGCCAGCTCGCAATACCGGGACAGGACTCCGGGTCGGGCTTTCTTT
.	TRBJ1-1	TRBV5-1	few	CASTLSGAMNTEAFF	TGCGCCAGCACCCTATCCGGCGCGATGAACACTGAAGCTTTCTTT
.	TRBJ1-2	TRBV9	.	CASSVASVSGYGYTF	TGTGCCAGCAGCGTAGCTTCGGTTTCGGGCTATGGCTACACCTTC
TRBD2	TRBJ2-1	TRBV7-8	.	CASSSWTSEYNEQFF	TGTGCCAGCAGCTCCTGGACTAGCGAGTACAATGAGCAGTTCTTC
.	TRBJ1-5	TRBV12-3/TRBV12-4	few	CASRLDSLNQPQHF	TGTGCCAGCAGATTGGACAGTCTCAATCAGCCCCAGCATTTT
.	TRBJ1-2	TRBV20-1	.	CCASLRAGNSPYGYTF	TGCTGTGCGTCCCTTCGGGCGGGGAACTCACCCTATGGCTACACCTTC
.	TRBJ1-1	TRBV20-1	many	CSAHESLLRVRTEAFF	TGCAGTGCTCACGAGAGTCTCTTGAGGGTACGGACTGAAGCTTTCTTT
.	TRBJ2-1	TRBV20-1	.	CSARTSNEQFF	TGCAGTGCTAGAACTAGCAATGAGCAGTTCTTC
.	TRBJ2-3	TRBV5-4	.	CASSLGSLTDTQYF	TGTGCCAGCAGCCTCGGGAGTCTCACAGATACGCAGTATTTT
.	TRBJ2-1	TRBV29-1	many	CSFTRVTSSYNEQFF	TGCAGCTTTACTAGGGTGACAAGCTCCTACAATGAGCAGTTCTTC
TRBD2	TRBJ2-1	TRBV18	.	CASSPPSGFMGEQFF	TGTGCCAGCTCACCTCCTAGCGGATTTATGGGGGAGCAGTTCTTC
.	TRBJ1-1	TRBV5-1	.	CASSLETENTEAFF	TGCGCCAGCAGCTTGGAGACAGAGAACACTGAAGCTTTCTTT
.	TRBJ1-1	TRBV6-5	few	CASSYSNVPEAFF	TGTGCCAGCAGTTACTCGAATGTCCCTGAAGCTTTCTTT
.	TRBJ1-1	TRBV7-2	.	CASSVGPGTANTEAFF	TGTGCCAGCAGCGTAGGACCCGGGACTGCGAACACTGAAGCTTTCTTT
TRBD1	TRBJ1-1	TRBV11-2	.	CSSIQGTLHTEAFF	TGTTCCAGTATACAGGGGACCTTACATACTGAAGCTTTCTTT
.	TRBJ1-2	TRBV5-1	few	CASSLGTLYGYTF	TGCGCCAGCAGCTTGGGGACCCTCTATGGCTACACCTTC
.	TRBJ1-2	TRBV5-6	.	CASSLGPGTYGYTF	TGTGCCAGCAGCTTGGGGCCAGGGACGTATGGCTACACCTTC
.	TRBJ1-2	TRBV6-1	few	CASSPAAPGEIGYTF	TGTGCCAGCAGTCCCGCGGCGCCCGGGGAGATCGGCTACACCTTC
.	TRBJ2-1	TRBV10-3	.	CAISDPSRLLVVGVDEQLF	TGTGCCATCAGTGACCCTTCGAGACTACTAGTTGTTGGGGTCGATGAGCAGCTCTTC
TRBD1	TRBJ2-2	TRBV20-1	.	CSASPTGRDTGELFF	TGCAGTGCTAGTCCGACAGGGAGAGACACCGGGGAGCTGTTTTTT
.	TRBJ1-2	TRBV10-3	many	CAISERGYGYTF	TGTGCCATCAGTGAAAGGGGCTATGGCTACACCTTC
.	TRBJ1-4	TRBV15	few	CATSREYPPQGEKLFF	TGTGCCACCAGCAGAGAATATCCCCCTCAGGGTGAAAAACTGTTTTTT
.	TRBJ1-4	TRBV5-5	.	CASSSTPTETNEKLLF	TGTGCCAGCAGCTCGACCCCGACAGAAACTAATGAAAAACTGCTTTTT
.	TRBJ1-1	TRBV12-3/TRBV12-4	.	CASSSGGELWGLNTEAFF	TGTGCCAGCAGTTCTGGGGGGGAACTTTGGGGGTTGAACACTGAAGCTTTCTTT
.	TRBJ2-3	TRBV12-3/TRBV12-4	.	CASSLSSGAQYF	TGTGCCAGCAGTTTGAGTTCGGGAGCGCAGTATTTT
.	TRBJ2-7	TRBV6-2/TRBV6-3	.	CASRGIADVSYEQYF	TGTGCCAGCAGGGGAATAGCGGACGTCTCCTACGAGCAGTACTTC
.	TRBJ1-6	TRBV7-2	many	CASSRTRDGNSPLHF	TGTGCCAGCAGCCGTACGAGGGATGGTAATTCACCCCTCCACTTT
.	TRBJ2-1	TRBV9	few	CASSVAGGGAYNEQFF	TGTGCCAGCAGCGTAGCTGGAGGGGGAGCCTACAATGAGCAGTTCTTC
TRBD1	TRBJ1-6	TRBV6-6	.	CATVRDRASPLHF	TGTGCCACTGTCCGGGACAGGGCTTCACCCCTCCACTTT
.	TRBJ2-7	TRBV11-3	few	CASSPGGTTSYEQYF	TGTGCCAGCAGCCCGGGCGGGACAACCTCCTACGAGCAGTACTTC
.	TRBJ2-1	TRBV7-9	.	CASSLDREQFF	TGTGCCAGCAGCCTAGATCGTGAGCAGTTCTTC
TRBD1	TRBJ1-1	TRBV29-1	few	CSVDQGGRAFF	TGCAGCGTGGATCAGGGGGGCCGAGCTTTCTTT
TRBD2	TRBJ2-3	TRBV20-1	few	CSARDPGGSTDTQYF	TGCAGTGCTAGAGATCCGGGGGGAAGCACAGATACGCAGTATTTT
.	TRBJ1-2	TRBV5-1	.	CASSSTAVNYGYTF	TGCGCCAGCAGCTCGACGGCTGTTAACTATGGCTACACCTTC
.	TRBJ2-3	TRBV29-1	few	CSVLVRPDTQYF	TGCAGCGTTTTAGTGAGGCCAGATACGCAGTATTTT
.	TRBJ2-3	TRBV3-1	.	CASSQDQGRTDTQYF	TGTGCCAGCAGCCAAGATCAGGGGAGGACAGATACGCAGTATTTT
.	TRBJ1-3	TRBV7-2	.	CASSITGTSSGNTIYF	TGTGCCAGCAGCATCACCGGGACATCGAGCGGAAACACCATATATTTT
TRBD2	TRBJ2-3	TRBV20-1	few	CSARDWASGRVTQYF	TGCAGTGCTAGAGATTGGGCTAGCGGGAGGGTTACGCAGTATTTT
.	TRBJ1-3	TRBV5-1	.	CASSLTAGSSGNTIYF	TGCGCCAGCAGCTTGACTGCGGGGAGCTCTGGAAACACCATATATTTT
.	TRBJ1-2	TRBV6-1	many	CASSRETNYGYTF	TGTGCCAGCAGTCGGGAGACTAACTATGGCTACACCTTC
.	TRBJ2-1	TRBV2	few	CASLGIGDNEQFF	TGTGCCAGCTTAGGGATCGGAGACAATGAGCAGTTCTTC
TRBD1	TRBJ1-1	TRBV5-1	.	CASSPGTGGLYTEAFF	TGCGCCAGCAGCCCGGGGACAGGGGGGCTTTACACTGAAGCTTTCTTT
TRBD1	TRBJ1-4	TRBV25-1	many	CASSLGGQLNEKLFF	TGTGCCAGCAGTCTGGGGGGACAGTTAAATGAAAAACTGTTTTTT
.	TRBJ1-3	TRBV3-1	few	CASSQDPTSTIYF	TGTGCCAGCAGCCAAGATCCGACAAGCACCATATATTTT
.	TRBJ2-7	TRBV28	few	CASSSLTGLFGLEYF	TGTGCCAGCTCCTCCCTAACGGGCCTCTTCGGGTTGGAGTACTTC